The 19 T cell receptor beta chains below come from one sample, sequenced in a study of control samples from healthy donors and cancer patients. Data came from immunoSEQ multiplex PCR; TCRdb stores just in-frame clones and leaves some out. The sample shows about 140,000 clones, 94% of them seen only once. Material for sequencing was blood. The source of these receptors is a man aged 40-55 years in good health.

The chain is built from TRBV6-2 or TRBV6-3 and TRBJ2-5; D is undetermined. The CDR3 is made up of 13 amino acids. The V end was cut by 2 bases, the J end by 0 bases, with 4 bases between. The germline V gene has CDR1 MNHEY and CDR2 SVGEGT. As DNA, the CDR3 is TGTGCCAGCAGTTACCCGTACCAAGAGACCCAGTACTTC. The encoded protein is CASSYPYQETQYF.

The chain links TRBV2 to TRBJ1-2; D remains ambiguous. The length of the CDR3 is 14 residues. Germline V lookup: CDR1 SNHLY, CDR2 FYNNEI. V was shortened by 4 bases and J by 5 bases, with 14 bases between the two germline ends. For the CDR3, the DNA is TGTGCCAGCAGTGCGGACTCGTCGTCTTATGGCTACACCTTC. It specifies CASSADSSSYGYTF. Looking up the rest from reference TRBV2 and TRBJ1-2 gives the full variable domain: EPEVTQTPSHQVTQMGQEVILRCVPISNHLYFYWYRQILGQKVEFLVSFYNNEISEKSEIFDDQFSVERPDGSNFTLKIRSTKLEDSAMYFCASSADSSSYGYTFGSGTRLTVV.

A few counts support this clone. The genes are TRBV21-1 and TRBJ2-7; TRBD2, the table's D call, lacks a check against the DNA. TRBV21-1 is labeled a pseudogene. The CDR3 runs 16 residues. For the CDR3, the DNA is TGTGCCAGCAGCAAGGTTCGGGACTCATCTTCCTACGAGCAGTACTTC. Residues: CASSKVRDSSSYEQYF.

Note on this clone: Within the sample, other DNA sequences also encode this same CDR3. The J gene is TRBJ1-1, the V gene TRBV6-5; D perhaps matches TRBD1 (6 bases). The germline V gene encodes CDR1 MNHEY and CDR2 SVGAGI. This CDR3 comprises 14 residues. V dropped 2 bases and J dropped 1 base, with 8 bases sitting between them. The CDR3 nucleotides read TGTGCCAGCAGTTACGACAGGAAGAACACTGAAGCTTTCTTT. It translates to CASSYDRKNTEAFF.

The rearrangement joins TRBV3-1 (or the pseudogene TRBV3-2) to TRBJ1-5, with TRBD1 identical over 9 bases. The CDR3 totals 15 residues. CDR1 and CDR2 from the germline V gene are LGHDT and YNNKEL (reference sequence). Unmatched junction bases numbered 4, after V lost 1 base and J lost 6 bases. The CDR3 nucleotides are TGTGCCAGCAGCCAAGCGAGGACAGGGGCTCAGCCCCAGCATTTT. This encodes CASSQARTGAQPQHF.

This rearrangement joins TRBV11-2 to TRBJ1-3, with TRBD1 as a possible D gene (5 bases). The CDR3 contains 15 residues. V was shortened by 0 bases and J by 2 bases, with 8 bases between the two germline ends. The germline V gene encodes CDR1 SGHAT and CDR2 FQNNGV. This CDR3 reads CASSLDRAPGNTIYF. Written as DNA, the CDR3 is TGTGCCAGCAGCTTAGACAGGGCACCTGGAAACACCATATATTTT.

In DNA form, the CDR3 reads TGTGCCAGCAGTTACTCACGGGGGGCGAATTCACCCCTCCACTTT. It encodes CASSYSRGANSPLHF. This chain joins TRBV6-2 or TRBV6-3 and TRBJ1-6; the D gene is possibly TRBD1 (6 bases). Germline assignment: CDR1 MNHEY and CDR2 SVGEGT. The V end lost 0 bases, the J end lost 7 bases, and 10 bases lay between the germline ends. The CDR3 sequence is 15 residues long.

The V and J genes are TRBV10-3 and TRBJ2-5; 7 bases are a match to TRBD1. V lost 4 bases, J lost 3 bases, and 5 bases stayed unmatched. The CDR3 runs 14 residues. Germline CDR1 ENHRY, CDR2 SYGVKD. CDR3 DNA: TGTGCCATCAGTGCGGGACAGCAGAAAGAGACCCAGTACTTC. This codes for CAISAGQQKETQYF.

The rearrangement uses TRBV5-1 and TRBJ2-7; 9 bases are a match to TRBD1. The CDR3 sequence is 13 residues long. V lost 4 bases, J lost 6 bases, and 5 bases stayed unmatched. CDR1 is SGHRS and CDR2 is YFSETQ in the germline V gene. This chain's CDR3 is CASSNRQGGEQYF. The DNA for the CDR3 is TGCGCCAGCAGCAATAGACAGGGGGGCGAGCAGTACTTC.

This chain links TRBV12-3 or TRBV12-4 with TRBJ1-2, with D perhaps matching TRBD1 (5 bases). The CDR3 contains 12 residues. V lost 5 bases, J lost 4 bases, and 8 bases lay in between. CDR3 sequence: CASSKTAYGYTF. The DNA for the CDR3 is TGTGCCAGCAGTAAGACAGCCTATGGCTACACCTTC.

CDR3 bases: TGTGCCAGCAGCCCTGTCAAAGGGCTTGAGACCCAGTACTTC. Encoded protein: CASSPVKGLETQYF. This chain uses TRBV11-2 with TRBJ2-5; D gene ambiguous. CDR1 is SGHAT, CDR2 FQNNGV, per germline. Between the trimmed V and J ends, which lost 5 bases and 5 bases, there was a span of 15 bases. This CDR3 contains 14 residues.

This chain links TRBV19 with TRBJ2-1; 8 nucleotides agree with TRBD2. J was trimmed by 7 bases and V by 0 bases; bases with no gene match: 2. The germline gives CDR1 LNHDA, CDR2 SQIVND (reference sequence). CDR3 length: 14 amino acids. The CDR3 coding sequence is TGTGCCAGTAGTATAGACGGGACTAGGAATGAGCAGTTCTTC. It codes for CASSIDGTRNEQFF.

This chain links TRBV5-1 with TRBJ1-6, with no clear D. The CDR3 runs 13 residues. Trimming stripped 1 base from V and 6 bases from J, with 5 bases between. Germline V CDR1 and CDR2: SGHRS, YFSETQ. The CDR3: CASSLNSNSPLHF. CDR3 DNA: TGCGCCAGCAGCTTGAACAGTAATTCACCCCTCCACTTT. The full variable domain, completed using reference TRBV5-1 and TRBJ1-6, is KAGVTQTPRYLIKTRGQQVTLSCSPISGHRSVSWYQQTPGQGLQFLFEYFSETQRNKGNFPGRFSGRQFSNSRSEMNVSTLELGDSALYLCASSLNSNSPLHFGNGTRLTVT.

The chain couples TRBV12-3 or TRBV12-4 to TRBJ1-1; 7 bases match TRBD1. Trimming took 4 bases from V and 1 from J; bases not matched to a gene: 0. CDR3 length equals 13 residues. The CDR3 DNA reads TGTGCCAGCAGTTGGGACAGGAACACTGAAGCTTTCTTT. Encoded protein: CASSWDRNTEAFF.

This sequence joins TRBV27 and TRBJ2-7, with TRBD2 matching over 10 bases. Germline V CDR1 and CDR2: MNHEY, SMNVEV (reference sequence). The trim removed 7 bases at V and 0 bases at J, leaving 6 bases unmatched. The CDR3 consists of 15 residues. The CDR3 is CASMPGLANSYEQYF. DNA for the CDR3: TGTGCCAGCATGCCGGGACTAGCGAACTCCTACGAGCAGTACTTC.

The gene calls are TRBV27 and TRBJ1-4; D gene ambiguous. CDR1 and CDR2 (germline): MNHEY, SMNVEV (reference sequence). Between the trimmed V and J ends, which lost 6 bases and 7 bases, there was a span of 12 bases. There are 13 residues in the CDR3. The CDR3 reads CASSTARSEKLFF. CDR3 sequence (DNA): TGTGCCAGCAGCACTGCCCGGAGTGAAAAACTGTTTTTT.

CDR3: CAGGGMSNQPQHF. In nucleotides, the CDR3 is TGTGCCGGGGGGGGTATGAGCAATCAGCCCCAGCATTTT. The chain combines TRBV28 with TRBJ1-5; the D gene is possibly TRBD1 (5 bases). Trimming left V 11 bases short and J 1 base short, with 12 bases between. The CDR3 spans 13 residues. Germline V gives CDR1 MDHEN, CDR2 SYDVKM.

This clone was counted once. CDR3 residues: CASRQRWGVYNEQFF. CDR3 DNA sequence: TGTGCCAGTAGGCAGCGGTGGGGGGTTTACAATGAGCAGTTCTTC. The J gene is TRBJ2-1, the V gene TRBV27; D may be TRBD2 (6 bases). Germline lookup yields CDR1 MNHEY and CDR2 SMNVEV (reference sequence). CDR3 length equals 15 residues. Trimming took off 9 bases at V and 4 bases at J, with 19 bases between the two ends.

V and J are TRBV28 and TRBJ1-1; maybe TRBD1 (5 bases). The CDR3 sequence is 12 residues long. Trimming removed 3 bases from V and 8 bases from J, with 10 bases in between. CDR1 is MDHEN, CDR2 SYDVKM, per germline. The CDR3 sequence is CASSLGTGEAFF. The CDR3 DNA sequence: TGTGCCAGCAGTTTGGGGACGGGAGAAGCTTTCTTT.